There are a few counts of the clone carrying this TCR beta chain. The antigen is undetermined. TCRdb re-called the reads through MiXCR, storing one row per CDR3 protein. The table records about 180,000 distinct CDR3 sequences, roughly 20% of them present only once. The CDR3 has 15 amino acids. The germline V gene has CDR1 SGHTA and CDR2 FQGNSA. The V gene lost 2 bases and the J gene lost 3 bases, with 13 bases spanning the gap. The data originate from a study of T cell repertoires in cytomegalovirus infection. About the study: Both recently identified HLA-C-restricted and well-studied HLA-B-restricted CMV epitopes were used in the study. Study-wide findings and caveats: Dominating the ex vivo response were TCR beta clonotypes that were CMV-specific and HLA-C-restricted.

V usage is TRBV7-2 and J usage is TRBJ1-2; possible D gene TRBD1, 6 bases. The starting material was CD8+ T cells from cultured PBMCs, obtained from culture after CMV antigen stimulation. The TCR comes from a human donor in good health (CMV status not recorded). Some clones in this sample may be carry-over from other donors' samples. CDR3 sequence (DNA): TGTGCCAGCAGCTTATTCGCAGGGGCTGACTATGGCTACACCTTC. This gives the protein CASSLFAGADYGYTF.